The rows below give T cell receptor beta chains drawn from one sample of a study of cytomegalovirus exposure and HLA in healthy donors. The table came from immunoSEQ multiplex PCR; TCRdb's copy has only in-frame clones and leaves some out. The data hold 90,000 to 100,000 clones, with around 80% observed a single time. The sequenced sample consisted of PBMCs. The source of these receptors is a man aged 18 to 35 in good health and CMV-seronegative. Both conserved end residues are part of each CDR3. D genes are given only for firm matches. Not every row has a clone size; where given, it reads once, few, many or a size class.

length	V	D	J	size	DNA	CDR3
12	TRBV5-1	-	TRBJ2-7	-	TGCGCCAGCAGCTTGGACTTTTACGAGCAGTACTTC	CASSLDFYEQYF
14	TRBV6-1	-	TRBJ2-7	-	TGTGCCAGCAGCCCCGCGTGGGGCCAGTACGAGCAGTACTTC	CASSPAWGQYEQYF
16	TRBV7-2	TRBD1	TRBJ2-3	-	TGTGCCAGCAGCTTAGCCGCCGCAGGGGGAACAGATACGCAGTATTTT	CASSLAAAGGTDTQYF
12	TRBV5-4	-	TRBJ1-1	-	TGTGCCAGCAGCTTGCCCCGGTCAGAAGCTTTCTTT	CASSLPRSEAFF
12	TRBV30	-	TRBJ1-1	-	TGTGCCTGGAGTCCTTCTAACACTGAAGCTTTCTTT	CAWSPSNTEAFF
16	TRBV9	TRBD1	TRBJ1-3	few	TGTGCCAGCAGCGCAGTGGGAGACAGGGTTGGAAACACCATATATTTT	CASSAVGDRVGNTIYF
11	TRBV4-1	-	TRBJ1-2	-	TGCGCCAGCAGCCCCGGAAACAGCTGCTACTTC	CASSPGNSCYF
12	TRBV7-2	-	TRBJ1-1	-	TGTGCCAGCAGTACAGGGAACACTGAAGCTTTCTTT	CASSTGNTEAFF
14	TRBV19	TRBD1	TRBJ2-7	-	TGTGCCAGTAGTACCGGGACAGGCCCCTACGAGCAGTACTTC	CASSTGTGPYEQYF
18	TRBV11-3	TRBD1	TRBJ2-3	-	TGTGCCAGCAGTTTAGGCCAAGGACAGGGAATCGGCACAGATACGCAGTATTTT	CASSLGQGQGIGTDTQYF
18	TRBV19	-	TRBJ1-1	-	TGTGCCAGTACTAAACACGGGGGAACAGGAGTCAATAGTTTCCTGGCTTTCTTT	CASTKHGGTGVNSFLAFF
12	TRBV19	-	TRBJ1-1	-	TGTGCCAGTACCGTTCAGGGAATTTCGGCTTTCTTT	CASTVQGISAFF
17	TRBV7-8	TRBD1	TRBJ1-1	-	TGTGCCAGCAGCTCGAAGAGACAGGGAGGACTGAACACTGAAGCTTTCTTT	CASSSKRQGGLNTEAFF
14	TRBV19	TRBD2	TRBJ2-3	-	TGTGCCAGTGGCCGGGGGGGGCCCACAGATACGCAGTATTTT	CASGRGGPTDTQYF
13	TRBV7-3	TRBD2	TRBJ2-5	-	TGTGCCAGCTCCCGGGGGGTTCAAGAGACCCAGTACTTC	CASSRGVQETQYF
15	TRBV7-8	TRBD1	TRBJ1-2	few	TGTGCCAGCAGCTCTCGACAGGGGGCATTCTATGGCTACACCTTC	CASSSRQGAFYGYTF
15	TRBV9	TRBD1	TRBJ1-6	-	TGTGCCAGCAGCGTACAGACAGGGGTTAATTCACCCCTCCACTTT	CASSVQTGVNSPLHF
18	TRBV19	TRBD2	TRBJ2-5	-	TGTGCCAGTAGTAAGACTAGTAGCGGGGGCCCTTCTGGGGAGACCCAGTACTTC	CASSKTSSGGPSGETQYF
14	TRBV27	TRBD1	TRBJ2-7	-	TGTGCCAGCAGTTTATGGGGACAGTCCTACGAGCAGTACTTC	CASSLWGQSYEQYF
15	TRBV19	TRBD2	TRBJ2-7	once	TGTGCCAGTCAAGGCTTTGGACTAGCGGGGAACGAGCAGTACTTC	CASQGFGLAGNEQYF
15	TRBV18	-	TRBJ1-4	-	TGTGCCAGCTCACCCTCGGGGGCAACTAATGAAAAACTGTTTTTT	CASSPSGATNEKLFF
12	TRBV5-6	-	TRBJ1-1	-	TGTGCCAGCAGCTTGGGGGACACGGAAGCTTTCTTT	CASSLGDTEAFF
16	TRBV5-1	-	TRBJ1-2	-	TGCGCCAGCAGCACAGGGAGCCAAACTAATAACTATGGCTACACCTTC	CASSTGSQTNNYGYTF
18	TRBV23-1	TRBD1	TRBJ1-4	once	TGCGCCAGCAGACCGAGGACAGGGGGAGTGGGAACTAATGAAAAACTGTTTTTT	CASRPRTGGVGTNEKLFF
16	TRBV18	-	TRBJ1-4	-	TGTGCCAGCTCACCACGTTCATCAGGTCCTGGAGAAAAACTGTTTTTT	CASSPRSSGPGEKLFF
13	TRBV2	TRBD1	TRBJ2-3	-	TGTGCCAGCGGACAGGGGAGCACAGATACGCAGTATTTT	CASGQGSTDTQYF
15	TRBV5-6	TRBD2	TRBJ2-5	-	TGTGCCAGCAGCTTGGCTGGACTAGACCAAGAGACCCAGTACTTC	CASSLAGLDQETQYF
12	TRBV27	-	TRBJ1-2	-	TGTGCCAGCAGCGGGGGGAACTATGGCTACACCTTC	CASSGGNYGYTF
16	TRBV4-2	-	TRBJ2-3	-	TGTGCCAGCAGCCAAGAATTCCAGCGTGGCACAGATACGCAGTATTTT	CASSQEFQRGTDTQYF
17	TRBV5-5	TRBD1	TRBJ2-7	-	TGTGCCAGCAGCTTGAATATATACAGGGGGCGAAGCCACGAGCAGTACTTC	CASSLNIYRGRSHEQYF
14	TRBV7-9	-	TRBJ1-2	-	TGTGCCAGCAGTCCCATTCAGGGGAGATATGGCTACACCTTC	CASSPIQGRYGYTF
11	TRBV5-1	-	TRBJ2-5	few	TGCGCCAGCAGCCAACAAGAGACCCAGTACTTC	CASSQQETQYF
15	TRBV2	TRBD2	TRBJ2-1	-	TGTGCCAGCAGTGAAGGGACTAGCGGGGGGAATGAGCAGTTCTTC	CASSEGTSGGNEQFF